These 2 T cell receptor beta chains were sequenced from one sample in a study of blood T cells in healthy people across ages. Through a sample-barcoded 5' primer and a J-beta primer mix, a second PCR was run for roughly 6 to 11 cycles. Each CDR3 protein gets one entry after TCRdb re-called the 5' RACE reads with MiXCR. Of roughly 1.4 million distinct CDR3 sequences listed, roughly 60% are singletons. Sequencing was carried out using blood. The receptors here all came from a man aged 18 to 35 in good health.

The chain recombines TRBV20-1 with TRBJ2-3; D unclear. The CDR3 consists of 12 residues. The germline gives CDR1 DFQATT, CDR2 SNEGSKA (reference sequence). V was pared by 0 bases and J by 6 bases, with 7 bases between. The CDR3 DNA follows: TGCAGTGCTAGAGATCCCCCGGATACGCAGTATTTT. This translates into CSARDPPDTQYF.

This clonotype was recorded only once. One end of the junction varies from germline; a read error may be responsible. The chain is built from TRBV13 and TRBJ2-1; 7 bases match TRBD2. This CDR3 has 14 residues. Looked up from germline, CDR1 is PRHDT and CDR2 is FYEKMQ (reference sequence). Here the CDR3 reads CASSPKTSKNGQFF. CDR3 sequence (DNA): TGTGCCAGCAGCCCTAAGACTAGCAAGAATGGGCAGTTCTTC.